The T cell receptor beta chain under discussion was sequenced for a study of cytomegalovirus exposure and HLA in healthy donors. This CDR3 comprises 11 residues. From germline, CDR1 is LGHNT and CDR2 FRNRAP. The V and J ends lost 6 bases and 7 bases respectively, with 9 bases between them. Amplification used 60 Vbeta primers and 13 Jbeta primers. Per the original data handling: An analysis that came later counted roughly 80 million unique TCR beta chains, approximately 12 million shared. Method: immunoSEQ multiplex PCR; TCRdb's copy keeps in-frame clones and lacks some. V and J calls and clone size are as listed in that table; D and trimming were resolved from the DNA. Here the sample spans 150,000 to 200,000 clones, 70% to 90% being singletons.

The sample was PBMCs. The clonotype comes from a woman under 30 in good health and CMV-seropositive. This sequence joins TRBV12-5 and TRBJ1-2; D gene uncertain. The CDR3 DNA reads as TGTGCTAGTGGGGCTTCAGTTGGCTACACCTTC. As protein: CASGASVGYTF.